This T cell receptor beta chain was identified during a study of T-cell reconstitution after alpha-beta-depleted transplantation in children. The study's findings and limits: Once a year had passed after transplant, T-cell counts and diversity came mostly from newly produced T cells. Elevated TCRbeta diversity at day 60 was traced, in some patients, to surviving recipient T cells and thymic progenitors. Several hundred rapidly expanded clones from non-depleted graft cells reportedly supplied alpha-beta T cells about two months post-transplant.

About this clonotype: Its target is not known.

Germline V gene data show CDR1 as SGHVS and CDR2 as FNYEAQ. The CDR3 loop spans 15 amino acids. The ends were cut back, 5 bases at V and 2 bases at J, with 16 bases in the middle. The TCRbeta library incorporated unique molecular identifiers. TCRdb passed the PCR reads through MiXCR, listing each CDR3 protein once. The sample shows about 120,000 distinct CDR3 sequences, approximately 22% of them seen only once. The rearrangement uses TRBV7-6 and TRBJ2-7; D is unclear. Source: PBMCs, mostly from graft donor cells, taken 180 days after TCRalphabeta/CD19-depleted stem cell transplant. This TCR was recovered from a male patient aged 2-9 years who had a stem cell transplant for chronic granulomatous disease, so the T cells may come from the graft donor. The CDR3 DNA reads TGTGCCAGCAGCGAAAACCTGGCGGATGCCTACGAGCAGTACTTC. This translates into CASSENLADAYEQYF.